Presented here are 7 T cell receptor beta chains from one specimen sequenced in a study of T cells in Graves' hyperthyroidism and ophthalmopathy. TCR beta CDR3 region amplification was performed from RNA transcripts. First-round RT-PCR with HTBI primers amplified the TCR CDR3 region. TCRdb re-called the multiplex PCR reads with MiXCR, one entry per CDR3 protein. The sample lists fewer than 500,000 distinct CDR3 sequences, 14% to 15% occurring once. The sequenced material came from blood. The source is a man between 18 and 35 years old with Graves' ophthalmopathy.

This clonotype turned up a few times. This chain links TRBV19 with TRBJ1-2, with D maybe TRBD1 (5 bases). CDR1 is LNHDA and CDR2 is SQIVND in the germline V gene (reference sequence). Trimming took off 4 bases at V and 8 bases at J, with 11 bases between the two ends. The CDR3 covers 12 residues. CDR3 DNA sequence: TGTGCCAGTAGTAATCGGGACCGAGGCTACACCTTC. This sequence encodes CASSNRDRGYTF.

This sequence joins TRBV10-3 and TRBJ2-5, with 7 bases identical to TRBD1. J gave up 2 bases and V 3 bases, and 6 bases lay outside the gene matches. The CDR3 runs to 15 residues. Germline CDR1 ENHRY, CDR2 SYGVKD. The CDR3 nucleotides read TGTGCCATCAGTGAACAGGGACAGACACAAGAGACCCAGTACTTC. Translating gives CAISEQGQTQETQYF.

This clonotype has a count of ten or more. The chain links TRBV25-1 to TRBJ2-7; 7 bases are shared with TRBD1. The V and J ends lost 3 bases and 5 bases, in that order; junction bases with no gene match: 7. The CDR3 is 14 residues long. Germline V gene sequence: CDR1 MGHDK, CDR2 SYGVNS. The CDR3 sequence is CASSERGTVDEQYF. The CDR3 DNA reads TGTGCCAGCAGTGAGCGAGGGACAGTTGACGAGCAGTACTTC.

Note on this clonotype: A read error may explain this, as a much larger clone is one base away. For the CDR3, the DNA is TGTGCCAGCAGCCCGGGACACGAGAACACTGAAGCTTTCTTT. Translated: CASSPGHENTEAFF. The chain combines TRBV7-6 with TRBJ1-1; tentatively, D is TRBD1 (6 bases). The CDR3 has 14 amino acids. Germline CDR1 and CDR2: SGHVS and FNYEAQ. V was trimmed by 5 bases and J by 1 base, leaving 11 bases between them.

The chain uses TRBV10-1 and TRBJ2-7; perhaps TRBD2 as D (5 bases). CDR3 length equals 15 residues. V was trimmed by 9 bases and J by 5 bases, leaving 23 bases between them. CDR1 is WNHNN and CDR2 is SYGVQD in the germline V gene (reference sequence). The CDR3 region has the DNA TGCGCCAGGCCTCAGTTGGCCCCCGGAGGCGACGAGCAGTACTTC. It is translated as CARPQLAPGGDEQYF.

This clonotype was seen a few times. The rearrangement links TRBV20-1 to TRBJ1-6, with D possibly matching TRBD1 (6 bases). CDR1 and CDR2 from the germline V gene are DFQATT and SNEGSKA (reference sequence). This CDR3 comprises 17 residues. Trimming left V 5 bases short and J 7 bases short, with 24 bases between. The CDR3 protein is CSAPKPGQRGLNSPLHF. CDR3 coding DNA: TGCAGTGCTCCGAAGCCGGGACAAAGAGGGTTAAATTCACCCCTCCACTTT.

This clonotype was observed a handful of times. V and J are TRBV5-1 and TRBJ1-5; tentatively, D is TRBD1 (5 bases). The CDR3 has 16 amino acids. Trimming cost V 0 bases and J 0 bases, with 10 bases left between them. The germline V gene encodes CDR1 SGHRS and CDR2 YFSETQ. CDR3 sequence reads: CASSLEGTSSNQPQHF. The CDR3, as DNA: TGCGCCAGCAGCTTGGAGGGGACCTCTAGCAATCAGCCCCAGCATTTT.